The present TCR beta chain was sequenced within a study of stem cell transplantation in POMP-related autoinflammatory disease. Background on the study: Hypothesis: faulty thymoproteasomes impair CD8+ T-cell selection, skewing TRB repertoires. Overall study results and limits: Patients with PRAID showed a restricted number of unique TRB V-J gene pairings. PRAID patients trended toward lower TRB diversity and higher clonality in all analyzed T-cell subsets.

The CDR3 is 15 amino acids. CDR1 SGHDN and CDR2 FVKESK come from the germline V gene. The V gene end was trimmed by 1 base and the J gene end by 6 bases; junction bases not matched to a gene: 7. Repertoires were generated with immunoSEQ multiplex PCR, while TCRdb's copy carries only in-frame clones and drops some. The sample consists of about 1,500 clones, roughly three quarters of them appearing once. The sample holds a few counts of this clone. Its specificity is unknown. The material sequenced was Tregs from PBMCs. The TCR was taken from a human donor in good health. The chain couples TRBV14 to TRBJ1-1; TRBD1 matches 8 bases. CDR3 sequence: CASSQVRTGRAEAFF. DNA of the CDR3: TGTGCCAGCAGCCAAGTTAGGACAGGGAGGGCTGAAGCTTTCTTT. The variable domain in full, completed from reference TRBV14 and TRBJ1-1, reads EAGVTQFPSHSVIEKGQTVTLRCDPISGHDNLYWYRRVMGKEIKFLLHFVKESKQDESGMPNNRFLAERTGGTYSTLKVQPAELEDSGVYFCASSQVRTGRAEAFFGQGTRLTVV.